A selection of T cell receptor beta chains follows, all from one sample in a study of PD-L1 blockade in urothelial cancer. Generated by immunoSEQ multiplex PCR, the TCRdb table keeps only in-frame clones and is missing some. The repertoire includes tens of thousands of clones, roughly 86% of them detected once, and roughly 12% sits in the top ten. This sample comprised PBMCs, obtained around atezolizumab (anti-PD-L1) treatment. The receptor source for this set is a man aged 60-69 years with urothelial cancer. CDR3s leave out the opening cysteine and the closing phenylalanine or tryptophan. The D gene is left open where the match is weak. Clone size is shown for a subset of rows, as once, few, many or a class of expanded clone.

clone_size: NA; d_call: TRBD1; j_call: TRBJ2-5; v_call: TRBV11-3; cdr3_aa: ASSSWDREETQY
clone_size: once; d_call: NA; j_call: TRBJ1-6; v_call: TRBV30; cdr3_aa: AWSVREDSPLH
clone_size: NA; d_call: NA; j_call: TRBJ2-7; v_call: TRBV28; cdr3_aa: ASSHVGGGRVEQY
clone_size: once; d_call: TRBD1; j_call: TRBJ1-2; v_call: TRBV7-9; cdr3_aa: ASSLGGQGVLGYT
clone_size: NA; d_call: NA; j_call: TRBJ2-2; v_call: TRBV6-4; cdr3_aa: ASRKQTNTGELF
clone_size: once; d_call: NA; j_call: TRBJ1-1; v_call: TRBV7-9; cdr3_aa: ASSSGGGGSAF
clone_size: NA; d_call: NA; j_call: TRBJ1-5; v_call: TRBV6-1; cdr3_aa: ASSAGALETSQPQH
clone_size: NA; d_call: NA; j_call: TRBJ2-2; v_call: TRBV5-6; cdr3_aa: ASTLRDTGELF
clone_size: few; d_call: TRBD1; j_call: TRBJ1-6; v_call: TRBV11-3; cdr3_aa: ASSSTGGNSPLH
clone_size: NA; d_call: NA; j_call: TRBJ1-1; v_call: TRBV19; cdr3_aa: ASIYGGQNTEAF
clone_size: NA; d_call: NA; j_call: TRBJ2-7; v_call: TRBV2; cdr3_aa: ATTLRDTVSYEQY
clone_size: NA; d_call: TRBD2; j_call: TRBJ2-5; v_call: TRBV5-6; cdr3_aa: ASSWGLAGGETQY
clone_size: NA; d_call: TRBD2; j_call: TRBJ2-5; v_call: TRBV5-1; cdr3_aa: ASSLVRLAVKETQY
clone_size: NA; d_call: NA; j_call: TRBJ1-4; v_call: TRBV29-1; cdr3_aa: SVAQAMGGEKLF
clone_size: NA; d_call: NA; j_call: TRBJ2-7; v_call: TRBV6-1; cdr3_aa: ASSGVAVHEQY
clone_size: NA; d_call: NA; j_call: TRBJ1-4; v_call: TRBV30; cdr3_aa: AWSVESQGEKLF
clone_size: NA; d_call: TRBD1; j_call: TRBJ1-5; v_call: TRBV30; cdr3_aa: AWSGQGNQPQH
clone_size: NA; d_call: TRBD1; j_call: TRBJ2-7; v_call: TRBV4-2; cdr3_aa: ASSQGSGTGVYEQY
clone_size: few; d_call: NA; j_call: TRBJ1-2; v_call: TRBV28; cdr3_aa: ASSLLPRGYT
clone_size: NA; d_call: NA; j_call: TRBJ2-7; v_call: TRBV11-2; cdr3_aa: ASSLLEGIYEQY
clone_size: NA; d_call: NA; j_call: TRBJ2-1; v_call: TRBV21-1; cdr3_aa: ASSVVGGSPYNEQF
clone_size: NA; d_call: TRBD1; j_call: TRBJ1-5; v_call: TRBV6-6; cdr3_aa: ASSYEDRGNQPQH
clone_size: NA; d_call: TRBD1; j_call: TRBJ1-3; v_call: TRBV28; cdr3_aa: ASSLFGQGNLRTIY
clone_size: NA; d_call: TRBD1; j_call: TRBJ1-6; v_call: TRBV30; cdr3_aa: ACLPRTGLGSPLH
clone_size: NA; d_call: NA; j_call: TRBJ2-7; v_call: TRBV5-1; cdr3_aa: ASSTTYSYEQY
clone_size: NA; d_call: NA; j_call: TRBJ1-1; v_call: TRBV2; cdr3_aa: ASRSDRTTEAF
clone_size: once; d_call: NA; j_call: TRBJ1-4; v_call: TRBV30; cdr3_aa: AWSVFIGQTNEKLF
clone_size: NA; d_call: TRBD1; j_call: TRBJ1-1; v_call: TRBV29-1; cdr3_aa: SAHGTGREAF
clone_size: once; d_call: TRBD1; j_call: TRBJ2-3; v_call: TRBV28; cdr3_aa: ASSGRDRVRDTQY
clone_size: NA; d_call: NA; j_call: TRBJ2-5; v_call: TRBV4-2; cdr3_aa: ASSQGHAPETQY
clone_size: NA; d_call: NA; j_call: TRBJ2-7; v_call: TRBV27; cdr3_aa: ASSLSRSYEQY
clone_size: NA; d_call: TRBD2; j_call: TRBJ2-2; v_call: TRBV5-1; cdr3_aa: ASSLGLAGELF
clone_size: NA; d_call: NA; j_call: TRBJ2-1; v_call: TRBV28; cdr3_aa: ASSSIQMPSRYNEQF
clone_size: NA; d_call: NA; j_call: TRBJ1-1; v_call: TRBV27; cdr3_aa: ASRSGRGRFTEAF
clone_size: NA; d_call: NA; j_call: TRBJ1-2; v_call: TRBV6-5; cdr3_aa: ASSVSNGANYGYT
clone_size: NA; d_call: TRBD1; j_call: TRBJ1-5; v_call: TRBV6-5; cdr3_aa: ASSYLTGDQPQH
clone_size: NA; d_call: TRBD1; j_call: TRBJ2-5; v_call: TRBV14; cdr3_aa: ASSLRGATGLVETQY
clone_size: NA; d_call: TRBD2; j_call: TRBJ2-2; v_call: TRBV15; cdr3_aa: ATRSPTSGSRGELF
clone_size: NA; d_call: TRBD2; j_call: TRBJ2-7; v_call: TRBV29-1; cdr3_aa: SVPGTSRVQGQY
clone_size: NA; d_call: NA; j_call: TRBJ2-2; v_call: TRBV7-7; cdr3_aa: ASSLEPRSNTGELF
clone_size: NA; d_call: TRBD2; j_call: TRBJ2-1; v_call: TRBV11-2; cdr3_aa: ASSLEGRREAVDEQF
clone_size: NA; d_call: NA; j_call: TRBJ2-2; v_call: TRBV19; cdr3_aa: ASSSRSELF
clone_size: NA; d_call: TRBD1; j_call: TRBJ2-7; v_call: TRBV11-3; cdr3_aa: ASSFATGGTGYEQY
clone_size: once; d_call: NA; j_call: TRBJ1-6; v_call: TRBV7-8; cdr3_aa: ASSPTPAGRSYNSPLH
clone_size: NA; d_call: TRBD1; j_call: TRBJ2-2; v_call: TRBV6-1; cdr3_aa: ASRRTGVDTGELF
clone_size: NA; d_call: TRBD1; j_call: TRBJ1-5; v_call: TRBV6-1; cdr3_aa: ASIEGQGLSQPQH
clone_size: NA; d_call: NA; j_call: TRBJ1-2; v_call: TRBV7-8; cdr3_aa: ASSSRLSGADGYT
clone_size: NA; d_call: NA; j_call: TRBJ1-2; v_call: TRBV6-5; cdr3_aa: ASSKDSNGYT
clone_size: NA; d_call: NA; j_call: TRBJ2-3; v_call: TRBV6-1; cdr3_aa: ASIRYQDTDTQY
clone_size: NA; d_call: NA; j_call: TRBJ2-7; v_call: TRBV9; cdr3_aa: ASSVGGVHEQY
clone_size: NA; d_call: NA; j_call: TRBJ2-3; v_call: TRBV7-2; cdr3_aa: ASSAPVGAGTDTQY
clone_size: NA; d_call: TRBD2; j_call: TRBJ2-1; v_call: TRBV5-1; cdr3_aa: ASSLTEGLAGEYEQF
clone_size: NA; d_call: NA; j_call: TRBJ2-5; v_call: TRBV5-1; cdr3_aa: ASRINQGRKETQY